This T cell receptor (beta chain) is from a study of T-cell reconstitution after alpha-beta-depleted transplantation in children. V gave up 3 bases and J gave up 3 bases, with 12 bases separating them. This CDR3 contains 15 residues. Germline CDR1 and CDR2: SGDLS and YYNGEE. This clonotype came up many times. Its antigen is unidentified. Study-wide results and caveats: Two months or so post-transplant, alpha-beta T cells reportedly derived from several hundred expanded graft clones.

The TCRbeta library incorporated unique molecular identifiers. TCRdb reprocessed the PCR reads via MiXCR and lists one record per CDR3 protein. Counted here are 15,000 to 20,000 distinct CDR3 sequences, around 11% occurring once; the ten biggest clones make up over 55%. This TCR came from a boy under two years old who had a stem cell transplant for Wiskott-Aldrich syndrome, so the T cells may come from the graft donor. The chain uses TRBV9 and TRBJ1-4; no firm D call. The sequencing used PBMCs, mostly from graft donor cells, collected 180 days after TCRalphabeta/CD19-depleted stem cell transplant. CDR3 bases: TGTGCCAGCAGCGCGGCCTTCCTTCCTAATGAAAAACTGTTTTTT. This codes for CASSAAFLPNEKLFF. Full variable domain (remainder filled in from reference TRBV9 and TRBJ1-4): DSGVTQTPKHLITATGQRVTLRCSPRSGDLSVYWYQQSLDQGLQFLIQYYNGEERAKGNILERFSAQQFPDLHSELNLSSLELGDSALYFCASSAAFLPNEKLFFGSGTQLSVL.